The clone carrying this T cell receptor beta chain was counted between two and nine times. This CDR3 is built from 15 residues. CDR1 and CDR2 from the germline V gene are LNHDA and SQIVND (reference sequence). The junction had 8 bases not matched to a gene; V was cut back by 6 bases and J by 5 bases. The protocol was immunoSEQ multiplex PCR, while the TCRdb copy is restricted to in-frame clones and leaves out a portion. The sample lists tens of thousands of clones; 85% to 95% were seen once. The data were obtained in a study of technical replicates of blood from a handful of donors. Sequencing was performed on T cells isolated from PBMCs. The chain employs TRBV19 and TRBJ1-5, with 9 positions matching TRBD1. The receptor's source is a human donor in good health. The CDR3 sequence is CASRTQGARDQPQHF. DNA of the CDR3: TGTGCCAGTAGGACACAGGGGGCGAGGGATCAGCCCCAGCATTTT.